This entry describes one T cell receptor beta chain. The CDR3 consists of 14 residues. The germline V gene has CDR1 LNHNV and CDR2 YYDKDF (reference sequence). After removal of 3 bases from V and 4 bases from J, the junction contained 4 bases not matched to a gene. TCRdb called the PCR reads again in MiXCR, with one record for every CDR3 protein. The sample has more than 85,000 distinct CDR3 sequences, about half seen once. These data are taken from a study of CDR3 diversity in severe acne. The source material was blood. This chain connects TRBV15 to TRBJ2-7; 9 positions agree with TRBD1. This sequence originates from a male donor with acne. DNA for the CDR3: TGTGCCACCAGCAGTTCAGGACAGGGGTACGAGCAGTACTTC. Its protein product is CATSSSGQGYEQYF.